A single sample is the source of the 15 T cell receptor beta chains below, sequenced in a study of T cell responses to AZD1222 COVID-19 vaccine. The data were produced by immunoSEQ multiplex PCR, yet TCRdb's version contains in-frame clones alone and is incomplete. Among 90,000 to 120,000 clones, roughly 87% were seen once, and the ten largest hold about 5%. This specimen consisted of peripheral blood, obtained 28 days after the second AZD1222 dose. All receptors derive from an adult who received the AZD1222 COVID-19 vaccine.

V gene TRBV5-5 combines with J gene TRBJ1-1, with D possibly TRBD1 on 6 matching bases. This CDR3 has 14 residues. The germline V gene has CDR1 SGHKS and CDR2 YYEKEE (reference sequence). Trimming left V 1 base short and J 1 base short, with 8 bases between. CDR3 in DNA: TGTGCCAGCAGCTTGCAGGGGAGGAACACTGAAGCTTTCTTT. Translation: CASSLQGRNTEAFF.

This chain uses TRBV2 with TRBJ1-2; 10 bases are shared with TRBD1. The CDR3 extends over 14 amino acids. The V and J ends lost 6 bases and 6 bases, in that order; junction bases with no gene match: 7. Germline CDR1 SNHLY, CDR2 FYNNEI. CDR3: CASSLTGGQNGYTF. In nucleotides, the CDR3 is TGTGCCAGCAGCTTGACAGGGGGCCAGAATGGCTACACCTTC.

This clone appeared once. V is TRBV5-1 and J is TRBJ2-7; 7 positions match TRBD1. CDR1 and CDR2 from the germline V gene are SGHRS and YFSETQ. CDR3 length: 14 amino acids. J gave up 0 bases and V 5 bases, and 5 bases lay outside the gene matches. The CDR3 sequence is CASRLGTASYEQYF. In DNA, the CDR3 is TGCGCCAGCAGGCTGGGGACAGCCTCCTACGAGCAGTACTTC.

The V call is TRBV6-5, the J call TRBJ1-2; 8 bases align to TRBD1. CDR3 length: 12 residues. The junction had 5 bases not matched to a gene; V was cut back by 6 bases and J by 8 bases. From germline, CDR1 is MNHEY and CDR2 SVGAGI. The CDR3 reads CASRTGVRGYTF. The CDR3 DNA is TGTGCCAGCAGGACAGGGGTGAGGGGCTACACCTTC.

The CDR3, as DNA: TGTGCCAGCAGTGAACCCCGGGACAGGGGGAATTCCCGACGCACAGATACGCAGTATTTT. It specifies CASSEPRDRGNSRRTDTQYF. J is TRBJ2-3 and V is TRBV2, with TRBD1 identical over 11 bases. There are 20 residues in the CDR3. Germline assignment: CDR1 SNHLY and CDR2 FYNNEI. V lost 2 bases, J lost 1 base, and 14 bases stayed unmatched.

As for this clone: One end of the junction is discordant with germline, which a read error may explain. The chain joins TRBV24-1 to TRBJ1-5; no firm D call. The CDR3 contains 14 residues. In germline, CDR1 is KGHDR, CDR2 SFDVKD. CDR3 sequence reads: CATSDDFSDQPQHF. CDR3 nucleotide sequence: TGTGCTACCAGTGACGATTTTAGCGATCAGCCCCAGCATTTT.

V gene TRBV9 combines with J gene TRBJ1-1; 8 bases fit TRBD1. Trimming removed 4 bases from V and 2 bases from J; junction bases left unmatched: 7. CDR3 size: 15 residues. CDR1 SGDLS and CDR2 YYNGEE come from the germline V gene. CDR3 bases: TGTGCCAGCAGCACAACGGGACAGGCCAACACTGAAGCTTTCTTT. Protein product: CASSTTGQANTEAFF.

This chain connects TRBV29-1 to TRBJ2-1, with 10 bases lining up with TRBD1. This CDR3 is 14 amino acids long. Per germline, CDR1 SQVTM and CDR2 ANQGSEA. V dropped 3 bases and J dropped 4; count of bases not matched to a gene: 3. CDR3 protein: CSVDGQGDYNEQFF. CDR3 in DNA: TGCAGCGTTGATGGACAGGGGGATTACAATGAGCAGTTCTTC.

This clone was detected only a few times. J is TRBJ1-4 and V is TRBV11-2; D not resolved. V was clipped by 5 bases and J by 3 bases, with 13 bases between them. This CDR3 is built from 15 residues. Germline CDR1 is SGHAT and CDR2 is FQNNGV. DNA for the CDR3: TGTGCCAGCAGCGGGCGAAACAGTTCTAATGAAAAACTGTTTTTT. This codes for CASSGRNSSNEKLFF.

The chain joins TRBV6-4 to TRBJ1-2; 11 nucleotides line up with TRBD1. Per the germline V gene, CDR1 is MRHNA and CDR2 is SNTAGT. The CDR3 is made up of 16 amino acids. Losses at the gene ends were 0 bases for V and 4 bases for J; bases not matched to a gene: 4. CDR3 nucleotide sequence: TGTGCCAGCAGTGACTCGGGGACAGGGGGTAGCTATGGCTACACCTTC. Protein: CASSDSGTGGSYGYTF.

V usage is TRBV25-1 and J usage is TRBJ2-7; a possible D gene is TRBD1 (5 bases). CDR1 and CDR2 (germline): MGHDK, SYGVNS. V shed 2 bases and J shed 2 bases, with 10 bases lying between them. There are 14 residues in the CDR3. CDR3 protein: CASSEGMGPYEQYF. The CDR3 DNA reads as TGTGCCAGCAGTGAAGGTATGGGGCCCTACGAGCAGTACTTC.

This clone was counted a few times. CDR3 DNA sequence: TGTGCCAGCAGTTACTCGCCGGACTCCAAAAACATTCAGTACTTC. This sequence encodes CASSYSPDSKNIQYF. The genes are TRBV6-5 and TRBJ2-4, with a possible D match to TRBD2 (5 bases). The ends were cut back, 0 bases at V and 2 bases at J, with 8 bases in the middle. CDR3 length: 15 amino acids. The germline gives CDR1 MNHEY, CDR2 SVGAGI.

This chain's CDR3 is CASSVDRNYGYTF. The CDR3 DNA reads as TGTGCCAGCAGCGTAGATAGAAACTATGGCTACACCTTC. The rearrangement links TRBV9 to TRBJ1-2; no clear D gene. The V end lost 0 bases, the J end lost 2 bases, and 5 bases lay between the germline ends. There are 13 residues in the CDR3. Looked up from germline, CDR1 is SGDLS and CDR2 is YYNGEE.

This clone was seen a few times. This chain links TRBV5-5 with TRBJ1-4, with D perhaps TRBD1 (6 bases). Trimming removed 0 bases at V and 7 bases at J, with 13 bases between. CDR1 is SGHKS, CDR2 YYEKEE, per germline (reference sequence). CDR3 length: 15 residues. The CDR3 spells CASSLGPGVGEKLFF. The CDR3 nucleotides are TGTGCCAGCAGCTTGGGTCCAGGGGTGGGTGAAAAACTGTTTTTT. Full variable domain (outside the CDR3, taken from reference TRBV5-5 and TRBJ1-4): DAGVTQSPTHLIKTRGQQVTLRCSPISGHKSVSWYQQVLGQGPQFIFQYYEKEERGRGNFPDRFSARQFPNYSSELNVNALLLGDSALYLCASSLGPGVGEKLFFGSGTQLSVL.

CDR3 amino acids: CASSQEGLREQYF. The CDR3, as DNA: TGCGCCAGCAGCCAAGAAGGGTTACGCGAGCAGTACTTC. The chain uses TRBV4-1 and TRBJ2-7; no definite D call. Between the trimmed V and J ends, which lost 0 bases and 6 bases, there was a span of 9 bases. The CDR3 is 13 amino acids. Per the germline V gene, CDR1 is MGHRA and CDR2 is YSYEKL.